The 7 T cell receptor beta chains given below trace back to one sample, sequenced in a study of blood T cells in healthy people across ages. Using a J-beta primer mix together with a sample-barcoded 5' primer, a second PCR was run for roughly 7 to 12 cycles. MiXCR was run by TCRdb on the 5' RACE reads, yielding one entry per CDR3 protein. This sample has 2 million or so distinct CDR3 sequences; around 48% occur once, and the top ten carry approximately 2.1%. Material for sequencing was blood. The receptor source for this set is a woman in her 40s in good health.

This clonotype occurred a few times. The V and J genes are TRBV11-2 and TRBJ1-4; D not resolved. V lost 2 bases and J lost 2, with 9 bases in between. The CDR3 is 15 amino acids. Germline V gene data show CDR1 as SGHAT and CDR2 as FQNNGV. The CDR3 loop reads CASSLNLGTNEKLFF. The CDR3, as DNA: TGTGCCAGCAGCTTAAATTTGGGGACTAATGAAAAACTGTTTTTT.

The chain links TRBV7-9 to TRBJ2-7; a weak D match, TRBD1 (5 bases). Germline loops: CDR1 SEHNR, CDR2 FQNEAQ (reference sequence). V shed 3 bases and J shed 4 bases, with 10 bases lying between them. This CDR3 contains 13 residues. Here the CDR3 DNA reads TGTGCCAGCAGCTTTATAGGGGCTTACGAGCAGTACTTC. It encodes CASSFIGAYEQYF.

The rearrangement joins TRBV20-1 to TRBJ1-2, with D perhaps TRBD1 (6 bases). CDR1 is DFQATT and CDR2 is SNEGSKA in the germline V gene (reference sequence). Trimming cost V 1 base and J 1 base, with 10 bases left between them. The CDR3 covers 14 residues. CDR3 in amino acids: CSARVSGHNYGYTF. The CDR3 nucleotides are TGCAGTGCTAGAGTTTCGGGACATAACTATGGCTACACCTTC.

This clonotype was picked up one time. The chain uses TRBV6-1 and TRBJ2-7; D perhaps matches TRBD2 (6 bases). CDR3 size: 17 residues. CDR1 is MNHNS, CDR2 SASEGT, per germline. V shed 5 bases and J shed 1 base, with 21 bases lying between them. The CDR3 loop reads CASSPQLQGSGSYEQYF. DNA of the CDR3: TGTGCCAGCAGTCCTCAGCTCCAGGGTAGCGGATCCTACGAGCAGTACTTC.

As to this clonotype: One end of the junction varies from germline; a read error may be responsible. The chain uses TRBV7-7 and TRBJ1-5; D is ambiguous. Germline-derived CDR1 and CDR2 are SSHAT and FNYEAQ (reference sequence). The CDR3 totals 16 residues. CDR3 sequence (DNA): TGTGCTAGCAGTTACACCCGACGGAATAGCAATCAGCCCCAGCATTTT. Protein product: CASSYTRRNSNQPQHF.

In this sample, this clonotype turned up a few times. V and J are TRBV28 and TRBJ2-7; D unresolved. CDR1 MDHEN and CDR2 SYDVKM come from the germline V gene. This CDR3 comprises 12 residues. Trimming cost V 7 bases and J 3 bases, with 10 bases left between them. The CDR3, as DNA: TGTGCCAGCACTTCCGGTGACTACGAGCAGTACTTC. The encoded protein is CASTSGDYEQYF.

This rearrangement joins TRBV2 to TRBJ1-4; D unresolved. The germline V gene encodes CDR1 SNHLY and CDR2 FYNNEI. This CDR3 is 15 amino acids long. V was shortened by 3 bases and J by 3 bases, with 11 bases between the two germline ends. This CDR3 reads CASSDLRTSNEKLFF. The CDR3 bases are TGTGCCAGCAGTGATTTGAGGACCTCTAATGAAAAACTGTTTTTT.